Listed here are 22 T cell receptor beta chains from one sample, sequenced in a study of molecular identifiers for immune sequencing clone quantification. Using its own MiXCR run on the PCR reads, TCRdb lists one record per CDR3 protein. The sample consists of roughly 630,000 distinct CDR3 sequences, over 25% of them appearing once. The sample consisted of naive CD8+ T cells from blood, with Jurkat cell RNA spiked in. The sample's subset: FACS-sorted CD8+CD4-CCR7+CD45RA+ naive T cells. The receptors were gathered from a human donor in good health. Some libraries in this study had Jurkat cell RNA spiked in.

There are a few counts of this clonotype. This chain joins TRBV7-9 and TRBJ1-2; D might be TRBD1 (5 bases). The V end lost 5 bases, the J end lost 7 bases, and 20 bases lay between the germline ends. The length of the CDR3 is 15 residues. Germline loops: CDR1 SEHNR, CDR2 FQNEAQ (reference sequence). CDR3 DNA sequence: TGTGCCAGCAGCCCAAGGGGTATGGGGTCCGGTGGCTACACCTTC. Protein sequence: CASSPRGMGSGGYTF.

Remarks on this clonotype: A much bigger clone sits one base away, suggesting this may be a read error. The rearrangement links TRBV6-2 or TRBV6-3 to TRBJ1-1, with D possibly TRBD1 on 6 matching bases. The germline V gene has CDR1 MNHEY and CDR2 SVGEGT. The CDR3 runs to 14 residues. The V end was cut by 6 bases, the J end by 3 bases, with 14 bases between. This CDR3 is CASRRQDLDTEAFF. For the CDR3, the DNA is TGTGCCAGCAGAAGACAGGATTTGGACACTGAAGCTTTCTTT.

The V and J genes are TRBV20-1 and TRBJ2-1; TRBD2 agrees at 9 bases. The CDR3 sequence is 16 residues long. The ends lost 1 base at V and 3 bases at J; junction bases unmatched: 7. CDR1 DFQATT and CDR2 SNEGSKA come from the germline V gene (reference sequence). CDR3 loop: CSARGLKAGGYNEQFF. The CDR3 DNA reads TGCAGTGCTAGAGGCCTTAAAGCGGGAGGCTACAATGAGCAGTTCTTC.

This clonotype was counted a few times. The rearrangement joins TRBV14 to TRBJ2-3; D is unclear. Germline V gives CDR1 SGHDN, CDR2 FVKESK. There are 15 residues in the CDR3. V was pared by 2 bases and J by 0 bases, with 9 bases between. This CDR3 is CASSQSGLSTDTQYF. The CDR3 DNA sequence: TGTGCCAGCAGCCAAAGTGGTTTGAGCACAGATACGCAGTATTTT.

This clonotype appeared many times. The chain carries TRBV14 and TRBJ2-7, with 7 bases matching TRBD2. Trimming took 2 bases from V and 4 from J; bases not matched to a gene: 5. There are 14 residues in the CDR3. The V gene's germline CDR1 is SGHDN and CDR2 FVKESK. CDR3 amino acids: CASSQWEGLYEQYF. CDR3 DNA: TGTGCCAGCAGCCAATGGGAGGGTTTGTACGAGCAGTACTTC.

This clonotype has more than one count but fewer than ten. CDR3 DNA: TGTGCCAGCAGCTTAACAGAAGACAATCAGCCCCAGCATTTT. This codes for CASSLTEDNQPQHF. The chain is built from TRBV7-9 and TRBJ1-5; D unresolved. CDR1 and CDR2 from the germline V gene are SEHNR and FQNEAQ (reference sequence). The V gene lost 2 bases and the J gene lost 3 bases, with 8 bases spanning the gap. This CDR3 has 14 amino acids.

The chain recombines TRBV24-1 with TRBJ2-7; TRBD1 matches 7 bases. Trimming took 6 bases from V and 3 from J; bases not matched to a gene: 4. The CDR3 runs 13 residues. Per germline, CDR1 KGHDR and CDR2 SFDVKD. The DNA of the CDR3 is TGTGCCACCAGTTCGGCAGGGGGCTACGAGCAGTACTTC. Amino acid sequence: CATSSAGGYEQYF.

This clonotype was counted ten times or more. The CDR3 nucleotides read TGTGCCAGCAGCTTGGATGCGGGCCCGGGGGTCTACGAGCAGTACTTC. Translating gives CASSLDAGPGVYEQYF. The chain uses TRBV5-8 and TRBJ2-7; D may be TRBD2 (6 bases). The V end lost 0 bases, the J end lost 3 bases, and 16 bases lay between the germline ends. Germline V gives CDR1 SGHTS, CDR2 YDEGEE. CDR3 length: 16 residues. Full variable domain (remainder filled in from reference TRBV5-8 and TRBJ2-7): EAGVTQSPTHLIKTRGQQATLRCSPISGHTSVYWYQQALGLGLQFLLWYDEGEERNRGNFPPRFSGRQFPNYSSELNVNALELEDSALYLCASSLDAGPGVYEQYFGPGTRLTVT.

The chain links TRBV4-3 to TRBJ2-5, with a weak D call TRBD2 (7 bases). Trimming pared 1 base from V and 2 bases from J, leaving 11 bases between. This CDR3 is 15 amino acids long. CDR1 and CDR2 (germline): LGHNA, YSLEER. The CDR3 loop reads CASSQGRGAQETQYF. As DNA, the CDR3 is TGCGCCAGCAGCCAAGGTCGGGGGGCGCAAGAGACCCAGTACTTC.

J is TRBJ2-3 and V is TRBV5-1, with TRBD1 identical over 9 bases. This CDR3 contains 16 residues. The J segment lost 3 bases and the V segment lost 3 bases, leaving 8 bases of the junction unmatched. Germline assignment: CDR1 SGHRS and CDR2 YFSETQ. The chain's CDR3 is CASSYPGTGKTDTQYF. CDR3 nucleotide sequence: TGCGCCAGCAGCTACCCCGGGACAGGGAAAACAGATACGCAGTATTTT. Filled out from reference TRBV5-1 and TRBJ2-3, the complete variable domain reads KAGVTQTPRYLIKTRGQQVTLSCSPISGHRSVSWYQQTPGQGLQFLFEYFSETQRNKGNFPGRFSGRQFSNSRSEMNVSTLELGDSALYLCASSYPGTGKTDTQYFGPGTRLTVL.

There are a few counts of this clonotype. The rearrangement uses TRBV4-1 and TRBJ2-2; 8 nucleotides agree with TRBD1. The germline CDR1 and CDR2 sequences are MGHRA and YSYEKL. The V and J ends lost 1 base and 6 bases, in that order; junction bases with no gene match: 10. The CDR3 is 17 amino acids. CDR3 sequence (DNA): TGCGCCAGCAGCCAAGGGGCGGGACAGGTTGATCCCGGGGAGCTGTTTTTT. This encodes CASSQGAGQVDPGELFF.

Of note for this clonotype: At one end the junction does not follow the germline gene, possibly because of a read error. Here the CDR3 DNA reads TGTGCCCGCAGCTTTCACGGGACAGAGTACTCCTACGAGCAGTACTTC. Amino acids: CARSFHGTEYSYEQYF. The chain joins TRBV7-8 to TRBJ2-7, with TRBD1 matching 7 bases. The CDR3 has 16 residues. Germline V gives CDR1 SGHVS, CDR2 FQNEAQ.

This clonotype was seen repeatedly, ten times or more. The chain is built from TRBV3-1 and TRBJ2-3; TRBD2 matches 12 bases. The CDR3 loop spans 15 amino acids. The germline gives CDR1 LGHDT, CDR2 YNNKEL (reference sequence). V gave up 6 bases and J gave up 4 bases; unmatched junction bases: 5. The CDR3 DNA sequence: TGTGCCAGCAGTCCTAGCGGGGGGGCCTCAGATACGCAGTATTTT. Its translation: CASSPSGGASDTQYF.

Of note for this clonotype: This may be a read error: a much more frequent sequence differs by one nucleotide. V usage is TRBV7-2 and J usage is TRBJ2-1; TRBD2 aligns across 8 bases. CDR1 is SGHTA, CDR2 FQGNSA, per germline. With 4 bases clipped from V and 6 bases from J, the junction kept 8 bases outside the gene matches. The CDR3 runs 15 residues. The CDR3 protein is CASSSLSGGFNEQFF. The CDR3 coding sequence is TGTGCCAGCAGCTCCCTGAGCGGGGGCTTCAATGAGCAGTTCTTC.

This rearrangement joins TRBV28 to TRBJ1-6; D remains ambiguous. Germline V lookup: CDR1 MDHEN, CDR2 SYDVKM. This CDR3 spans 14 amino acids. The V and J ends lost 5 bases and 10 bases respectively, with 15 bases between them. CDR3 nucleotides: TGTGCCAGCAGTCTTATCGGGTCCACCTCACCCCTCCACTTT. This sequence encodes CASSLIGSTSPLHF.

CDR3 residues: CSDGRGTTEAFF. As DNA, the CDR3 is TGCAGTGATGGCAGGGGGACCACTGAAGCTTTCTTT. V and J are TRBV20-1 and TRBJ1-1; 7 positions match TRBD1. V gave up 7 bases and J gave up 4 bases; unmatched junction bases: 6. This CDR3 contains 12 residues. Germline V CDR1 and CDR2: DFQATT, SNEGSKA (reference sequence).

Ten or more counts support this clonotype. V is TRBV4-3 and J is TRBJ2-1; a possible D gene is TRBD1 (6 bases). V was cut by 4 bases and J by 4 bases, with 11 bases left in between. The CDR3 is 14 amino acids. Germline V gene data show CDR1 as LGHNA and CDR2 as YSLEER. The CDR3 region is CASSLGQLYNEQFF. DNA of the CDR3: TGCGCCAGCAGCCTCGGACAGCTATACAATGAGCAGTTCTTC.

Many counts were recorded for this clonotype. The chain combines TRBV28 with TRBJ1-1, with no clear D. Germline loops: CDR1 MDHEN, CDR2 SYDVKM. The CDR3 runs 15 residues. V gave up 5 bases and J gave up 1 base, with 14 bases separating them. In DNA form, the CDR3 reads TGTGCCAGCAGTCCGAAAGTGTGGCCGAACACTGAAGCTTTCTTT. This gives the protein CASSPKVWPNTEAFF.

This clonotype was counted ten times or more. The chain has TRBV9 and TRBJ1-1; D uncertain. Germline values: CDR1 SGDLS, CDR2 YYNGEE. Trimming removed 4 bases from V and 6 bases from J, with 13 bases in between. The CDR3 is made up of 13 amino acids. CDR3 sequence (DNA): TGTGCCAGCAGCCCCAACAGTCTCGCTGAAGCTTTCTTT. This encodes CASSPNSLAEAFF.

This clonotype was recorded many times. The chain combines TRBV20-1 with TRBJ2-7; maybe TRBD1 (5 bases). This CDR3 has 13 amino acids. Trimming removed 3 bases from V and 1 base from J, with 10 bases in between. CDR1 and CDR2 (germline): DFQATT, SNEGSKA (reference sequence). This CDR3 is CSARGRGSYEQYF. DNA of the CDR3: TGCAGTGCTAGGGGAAGGGGATCCTACGAGCAGTACTTC.

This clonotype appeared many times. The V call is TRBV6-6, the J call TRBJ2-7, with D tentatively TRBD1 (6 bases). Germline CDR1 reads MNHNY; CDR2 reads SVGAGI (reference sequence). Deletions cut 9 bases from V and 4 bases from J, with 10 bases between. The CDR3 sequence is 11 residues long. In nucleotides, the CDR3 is TGTGCCAGTACGAGGGGGTACGAGCAGTACTTC. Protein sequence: CASTRGYEQYF.

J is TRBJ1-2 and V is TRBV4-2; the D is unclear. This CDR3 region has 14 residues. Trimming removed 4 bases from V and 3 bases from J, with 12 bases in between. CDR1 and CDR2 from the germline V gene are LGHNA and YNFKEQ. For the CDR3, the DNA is TGTGCCAGCAGCCGAGCACAGTATGACTATGGCTACACCTTC. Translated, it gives CASSRAQYDYGYTF.